Below, one T cell receptor beta chain is given with its context. Its specificity is unknown. This entry comes from a study of Ad26.COV2.S vaccination and SARS-CoV-2 variants. Study-wide points: Following vaccination, spike-specific CD8+ and CD4+ T cell responses reportedly exhibited substantial breadth. Overall T cell responses may have been underestimated by the analyses of TCR breadth and depth.

This table comes from immunoSEQ multiplex PCR, and its TCRdb copy is limited to in-frame clones, with some not included. Among about 350,000 clones, under 95% were seen once, and the ten largest hold 3.9%. The CDR3 extends over 10 amino acids. V lost 8 bases, J lost 4 bases, and 3 bases lay in between. Looked up from germline, CDR1 is LNHDA and CDR2 is SQIVND (reference sequence). The chain uses TRBV19 and TRBJ1-3; D not certain. This sample comprised peripheral blood, obtained after recovery from COVID-19. The receptor was isolated from a human donor who had recovered from COVID-19. CDR3 residues: CASLGNTIYF. CDR3 sequence (DNA): TGTGCCAGTTTAGGAAACACCATATATTTT.